These T cell receptor beta chains were read from a single sample in a study of blood T cell repertoires in COVID-19. Profiled with immunoSEQ multiplex PCR; TCRdb holds only in-frame clones, not every one. The table records a few hundred thousand clones, roughly four fifths of them present only once. The sample was PBMCs or T cells enriched from blood (not recorded which). These TCRs come from a woman between 45 and 60 years old who had recovered from COVID-19. Both conserved end residues are part of each CDR3. D genes are given only for firm matches. The size field is filled for only some rows; it gives once, few, many or a size class.

clone_size j_call v_call d_call cdr3_aa cdr3_nt
. TRBJ1-5 TRBV30 . CAWSVNKQPQHF TGTGCCTGGAGTGTAAATAAACAGCCCCAGCATTTT
. TRBJ1-1 TRBV6-5 . CASSRRVGDTEAFF TGTGCCAGCAGCCGGCGGGTCGGGGACACTGAAGCTTTCTTT
. TRBJ1-5 TRBV23-1 . CASSQYPRVGNQPQHF TGCGCCAGCAGTCAATACCCCCGTGTAGGCAATCAGCCCCAGCATTTT
. TRBJ2-7 TRBV5-1 . CASSLEREMDEQYF TGCGCCAGCAGCTTGGAACGGGAGATGGACGAGCAGTACTTC
. TRBJ2-1 TRBV2 . CASRTGTPGTQQFF TGTGCCAGCAGAACCGGGACACCCGGGACCCAGCAGTTCTTC
. TRBJ1-1 TRBV19 . CASNSRTSEDTEAFF TGTGCCAGTAACTCCCGGACGTCGGAGGACACTGAAGCTTTCTTT
. TRBJ1-6 TRBV4-2 . CASSQDPSSYNSPLHF TGTGCCAGCAGCCAAGATCCGAGCTCCTATAATTCACCCCTCCACTTT
. TRBJ1-1 TRBV4-3 TRBD1 CASSQTTTGSGTEAFF TGCGCCAGCAGCCAAACAACGACAGGGTCGGGCACTGAAGCTTTCTTT
. TRBJ1-1 TRBV27 . CASSLTLDSLNTEAFF TGTGCCAGCAGTTTAACCTTGGACAGTCTGAACACTGAAGCTTTCTTT
. TRBJ1-2 TRBV30 TRBD1 CAWSGGTGDGYTF TGTGCCTGGAGTGGGGGGACAGGGGATGGCTACACCTTC
. TRBJ1-1 TRBV6-1 . CASSEVQVSF TGTGCCAGCAGTGAAGTACAGGTGTCATTT
few TRBJ1-1 TRBV11-2 TRBD1 CASSLGPGTGTEAFF TGTGCCAGCAGCTTAGGCCCCGGGACAGGTACTGAAGCTTTCTTT
. TRBJ2-1 TRBV9 TRBD2 CASSVGLAGAINEQFF TGTGCCAGCAGCGTAGGGCTAGCGGGAGCCATCAATGAGCAGTTCTTC
. TRBJ2-6 TRBV7-2 TRBD1 CASSPDPGTANSGANVLTF TGTGCCAGCAGCCCCGACCCCGGGACAGCGAACTCTGGGGCCAACGTCCTGACTTTC
. TRBJ2-1 TRBV13 TRBD2 CASSFLTRGLAGHNEQFF TGTGCCAGCAGCTTTTTAACCCGGGGACTAGCGGGCCACAATGAGCAGTTCTTC